This T cell receptor (beta chain) was sequenced in a study of PD-L1 blockade in urothelial cancer. On the study more broadly: There were a median of approximately 150,000 T cells in blood samples.

The CDR3 loop spans 14 amino acids. Per the germline V gene, CDR1 is SNHLY and CDR2 is FYNNEI. Trimming took 6 bases from V and 2 from J; bases not matched to a gene: 3. Time point here: pretreatment peripheral blood. Measured with immunoSEQ multiplex PCR; TCRdb has only the in-frame clones, and not every one. Of about 72,000 clones listed, around 87% are singletons. This sequence was found in a man in his 60s with urothelial cancer. This specimen consisted of PBMCs, obtained around atezolizumab (anti-PD-L1) treatment. The chain couples TRBV2 to TRBJ1-5, with 8 nucleotides matching TRBD1. This CDR3 is CASRTGVGNQPQHF. CDR3 sequence (DNA): TGTGCCAGCAGGACAGGGGTGGGCAATCAGCCCCAGCATTTT.